This paragraph covers one T cell receptor beta chain sequence. CDR1 is MDHEN, CDR2 SYDVKM, per germline. V lost 8 bases and J lost 3; bases outside the gene matches: 9. This CDR3 has 14 residues. Sequencing was performed with immunoSEQ multiplex PCR; in TCRdb, only in-frame clones are kept and a portion is missing. This sample has approximately 300,000 clones, with 85% found just once. These data belong to a study of blood T cell repertoires in COVID-19. The source material was PBMCs or T cells enriched from blood (not recorded which). The J gene is TRBJ1-1, the V gene TRBV28; 7 positions match TRBD1. The TCR was taken from a woman aged 30 to 39 who had been exposed to COVID-19. The CDR3 DNA reads as TGTGCCAGCCAGGTGGGACAGACCTACACTGAAGCTTTCTTT. Protein sequence: CASQVGQTYTEAFF.